Each of the 20 T cell receptor beta chains below was sequenced from the same sample in a study of blood T cell repertoires in COVID-19. Produced via immunoSEQ multiplex PCR; TCRdb's table is partial and in-frame only. The sample records approximately 350,000 clones, more than 70% being singletons. Source material: peripheral blood. The source is a man aged 35-49 years with acute or convalescent COVID-19.

A note on this clone: The sample holds other DNA sequences that translate to the same CDR3. The chain joins TRBV10-3 to TRBJ2-2, with 9 nucleotides matching TRBD1. The germline CDR1 and CDR2 sequences are ENHRY and SYGVKD. Trimming cost V 5 bases and J 5 bases; bases outside gene matches: 3. The CDR3 consists of 14 residues. The CDR3 region is CAISPGQGTGELFF. The CDR3 DNA reads TGTGCCATCAGTCCGGGACAGGGAACCGGGGAGCTGTTTTTT.

Note on this clone: The junction does not match germline at one end; this may be a read error. J is TRBJ1-2 and V is TRBV13, with D uncertain. CDR1 is PRHDT and CDR2 is FYEKMQ in the germline V gene (reference sequence). CDR3 length: 14 residues. As DNA, the CDR3 is TGTGCCAGCAGCTTAGGCTTAGCTAAGTATGGCTACACCTTC. The encoded protein is CASSLGLAKYGYTF.

This clone appeared a single time. The chain employs TRBV5-4 and TRBJ1-5; D is ambiguous. Germline V gene lookup returns CDR1 SGHNT and CDR2 YYREEE (reference sequence). Trimming pared 2 bases from V and 3 bases from J, leaving 3 bases between. The CDR3 is 12 residues long. The CDR3 region is CASSFHNQPQHF. As DNA, the CDR3 is TGTGCCAGCAGCTTTCACAATCAGCCCCAGCATTTT.

The V gene is TRBV10-2, the J gene TRBJ2-3; 7 bases fit TRBD2. The CDR3 covers 12 residues. CDR1 and CDR2 from the germline V gene are WSHSY and SAAADI. Trimming cost V 1 base and J 10 bases; bases outside gene matches: 2. The CDR3 DNA sequence: TGCGCCAGCAGTGAGTTCCTAGCGGCGCAGTATTTT. Translating gives CASSEFLAAQYF.

This rearrangement joins TRBV19 to TRBJ2-1, with a possible D match to TRBD1 (5 bases). This CDR3 spans 12 amino acids. V lost 10 bases and J lost 4, with 11 bases in between. Germline V gene lookup returns CDR1 LNHDA and CDR2 SQIVND (reference sequence). As DNA, the CDR3 is TGTGCCATAGGGGTCGCATACAATGAGCAGTTCTTC. Encoded protein: CAIGVAYNEQFF.

The chain combines TRBV27 with TRBJ2-5, with D perhaps matching TRBD1 (5 bases). The germline V gene encodes CDR1 MNHEY and CDR2 SMNVEV (reference sequence). The CDR3 is 15 amino acids. Trimming removed 1 base from V and 2 bases from J, with 11 bases in between. The CDR3 coding sequence is TGTGCCAGCAGTTTATTAGGGGCCTCTCAAGAGACCCAGTACTTC. This encodes CASSLLGASQETQYF.

The rearrangement links TRBV2 to TRBJ2-2; 8 bases are shared with TRBD1. Unmatched junction bases numbered 7, after V lost 4 bases and J lost 3 bases. Germline CDR1 SNHLY, CDR2 FYNNEI. This CDR3 has 16 residues. CDR3 nucleotides: TGTGCCAGCAGTGTTCTGGGACAGGTCGACACCGGGGAGCTGTTTTTT. Translated, it gives CASSVLGQVDTGELFF.

The J gene is TRBJ1-1, the V gene TRBV19, with D possibly being TRBD1 (6 bases). Germline assignment: CDR1 LNHDA and CDR2 SQIVND (reference sequence). This CDR3 contains 13 residues. With 3 bases removed from V and 6 bases from J, the gap between germline ends came to 11 bases. Here the CDR3 reads CASSIDRSAEAFF. The CDR3 coding sequence is TGTGCCAGTAGTATCGACAGGAGTGCTGAAGCTTTCTTT.

The chain is built from TRBV6-2 or TRBV6-3 and TRBJ1-2, with D uncertain. Trimming pared 0 bases from V and 2 bases from J, leaving 16 bases between. Germline assignment: CDR1 MNHEY and CDR2 SVGEGT. This CDR3 comprises 17 residues. The CDR3 is CASSYSITRGSNYGYTF. For the CDR3, the DNA is TGTGCCAGCAGTTACTCGATTACCCGGGGTTCCAACTATGGCTACACCTTC.

The chain uses TRBV7-3 and TRBJ2-3, with TRBD2 as a possible D gene (5 bases). The CDR3 extends over 14 amino acids. Germline CDR1 reads SGHTA; CDR2 reads FQGTGA. The V end lost 5 bases, the J end lost 6 bases, and 15 bases lay between the germline ends. The CDR3 region has the DNA TGTGCCAGCAGCCCTTATAGATCTAGCGATACGCAGTATTTT. It yields the protein CASSPYRSSDTQYF.

V is TRBV3-1 (or the pseudogene TRBV3-2) and J is TRBJ2-1; a possible D gene is TRBD2 (5 bases). The V end was cut by 4 bases, the J end by 9 bases, with 13 bases between. The CDR3 spans 13 residues. Germline CDR1 is LGHDT and CDR2 is YNNKEL (reference sequence). CDR3 region: CASSPLRATEQFF. DNA for the CDR3: TGTGCCAGCAGCCCCCTGAGGGCCACTGAGCAGTTCTTC.

The V call is TRBV7-6, the J call TRBJ1-1, with a weak D call TRBD1 (6 bases). This CDR3 is built from 15 residues. CDR1 and CDR2 from the germline V gene are SGHVS and FNYEAQ. The V and J ends lost 5 bases and 4 bases respectively, with 17 bases between them. CDR3 DNA sequence: TGTGCCAGCAGCCCCTTCAGGGGTACAGCCACTGAAGCTTTCTTT. This gives the protein CASSPFRGTATEAFF.

The chain joins TRBV19 to TRBJ2-1; TRBD1 matches 7 bases. V trimming: 3 bases; J trimming: 8 bases; junction bases outside the gene matches: 10. Germline V gene data show CDR1 as LNHDA and CDR2 as SQIVND (reference sequence). The CDR3 covers 15 residues. The CDR3 DNA reads as TGTGCCAGTAGTATTGGGACAGCCCAGTGGGATGAGCAGTTCTTC. The encoded protein is CASSIGTAQWDEQFF.

The chain recombines TRBV27 with TRBJ1-2, with 8 bases fitting TRBD1. The V gene's germline CDR1 is MNHEY and CDR2 SMNVEV (reference sequence). The CDR3 extends over 17 amino acids. The ends lost 5 bases at V and 0 bases at J; junction bases unmatched: 11. The CDR3 loop is CASSPTRQGPANYGYTF. The CDR3 nucleotides read TGTGCCAGCAGTCCTACCCGACAGGGGCCGGCTAACTATGGCTACACCTTC.

This clone showed up just once. This chain connects TRBV5-4 to TRBJ1-4; 9 bases align to TRBD1. Germline CDR1 and CDR2: SGHNT and YYREEE (reference sequence). J lost 4 bases, V lost 3 bases, and 7 bases had no gene match. This CDR3 is 16 amino acids long. The CDR3 nucleotides read TGTGCCAGCAGCTACAGGACAGGGGACTTTAATGAAAAACTGTTTTTT. This encodes CASSYRTGDFNEKLFF.

This sequence joins TRBV7-3 and TRBJ1-2; 10 bases align to TRBD1. The ends lost 5 bases at V and 8 bases at J; junction bases unmatched: 14. Germline loops: CDR1 SGHTA, CDR2 FQGTGA. CDR3 length equals 16 residues. This CDR3 is CASSINPGQGVGGYTF. As DNA, the CDR3 is TGTGCCAGCAGCATAAACCCAGGACAGGGGGTTGGAGGCTACACCTTC.

The chain recombines TRBV28 with TRBJ2-7; 11 nucleotides align to TRBD1. The CDR3 length is 17 residues. From germline, CDR1 is MDHEN and CDR2 SYDVKM. Trimming cost V 5 bases and J 6 bases; bases outside gene matches: 15. The CDR3 nucleotides are TGTGCCAGCAGTCCATTCTCTCTCCGGGACAGGGGGTCCGAGCAGTACTTC. Protein product: CASSPFSLRDRGSEQYF.

The chain links TRBV27 to TRBJ1-5, with 7 bases fitting TRBD1. Trimming removed 6 bases from V and 0 bases from J; junction bases left unmatched: 8. In germline, CDR1 is MNHEY, CDR2 SMNVEV (reference sequence). The CDR3 consists of 16 residues. In DNA, the CDR3 is TGTGCCAGCAGCTTGACAGGGTTCGGTAGCAATCAGCCCCAGCATTTT. Translated: CASSLTGFGSNQPQHF.

CDR3 protein: CASSARERTGWDEQYF. The CDR3 coding sequence is TGTGCCAGCAGCGCCCGCGAGAGGACAGGGTGGGACGAGCAGTACTTC. This rearrangement joins TRBV9 to TRBJ2-7, with 8 bases that match TRBD1. This CDR3 is 16 amino acids long. Germline CDR1 and CDR2: SGDLS and YYNGEE. V was pared by 3 bases and J by 5 bases, with 13 bases of the junction left unmatched.

The gene calls are TRBV25-1 and TRBJ1-3; weak D call: TRBD1 (5 bases). The CDR3 totals 15 residues. V was clipped by 3 bases and J by 2 bases, with 11 bases between them. CDR1 and CDR2 (germline): MGHDK, SYGVNS. This CDR3 reads CASSEDRGAGNTIYF. CDR3 bases: TGTGCCAGCAGTGAGGATCGGGGGGCTGGAAACACCATATATTTT.